This T cell receptor (beta chain) emerged from a study of blood T cells in healthy people across ages. This CDR3 is built from 15 residues. V was trimmed by 3 bases and J by 0 bases, leaving 11 bases between them. Together with a sample-barcoded 5' primer, a J-beta primer mix was included in a second PCR lasting about 6 to 11 cycles. Each CDR3 protein is one row after TCRdb ran MiXCR on the 5' RACE reads. The sample holds 850,000 to 950,000 distinct CDR3 sequences, more than 25% seen once. This clonotype has just a few counts. This sequence joins TRBV12-3 or TRBV12-4 and TRBJ2-5, with D possibly being TRBD1 or TRBD2 (6 bases each). The sample comprised blood. The source of this sequence is an elderly woman in good health. The CDR3 reads CASSFSGGHQETQYF. DNA for the CDR3: TGTGCCAGCAGTTTCTCCGGGGGCCACCAAGAGACCCAGTACTTC.